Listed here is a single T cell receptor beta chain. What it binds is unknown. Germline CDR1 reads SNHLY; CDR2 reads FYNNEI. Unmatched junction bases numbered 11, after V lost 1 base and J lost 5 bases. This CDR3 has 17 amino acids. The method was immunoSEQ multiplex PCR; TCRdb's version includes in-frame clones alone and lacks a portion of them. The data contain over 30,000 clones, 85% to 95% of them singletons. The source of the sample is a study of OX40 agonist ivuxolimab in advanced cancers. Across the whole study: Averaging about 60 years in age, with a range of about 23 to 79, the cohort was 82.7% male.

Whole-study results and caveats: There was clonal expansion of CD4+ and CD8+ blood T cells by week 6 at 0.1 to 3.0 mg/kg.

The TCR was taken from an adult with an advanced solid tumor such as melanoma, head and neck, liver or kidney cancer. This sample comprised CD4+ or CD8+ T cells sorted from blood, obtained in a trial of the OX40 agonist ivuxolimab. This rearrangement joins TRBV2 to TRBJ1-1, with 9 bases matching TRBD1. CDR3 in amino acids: CASSEVKDRGGGTEAFF. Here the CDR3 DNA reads TGTGCCAGCAGTGAAGTTAAGGACAGGGGCGGGGGGACTGAAGCTTTCTTT.